This T cell receptor beta chain was recovered during a study of cytomegalovirus exposure and HLA in healthy donors. Everyone who donated was a healthy bone marrow donor. The study ran its PCR with 60 Vbeta and 13 Jbeta primers. Sequenced by immunoSEQ multiplex PCR; TCRdb stores in-frame clones only, minus some. The sample shows about 97,000 clones, approximately 73% of them seen only once. Germline V CDR1 and CDR2: MGHDK, SYGVNS. This CDR3 contains 14 residues. The V gene lost 2 bases and the J gene lost 3 bases, with 10 bases spanning the gap. J is TRBJ1-1 and V is TRBV25-1, with D possibly being TRBD1 (5 bases). Sequencing input: PBMCs. The receptor's source is a man in his forties in good health and CMV-seronegative. CDR3 amino acids: CASSEEKGYTEAFF. The DNA for the CDR3 is TGTGCCAGCAGTGAAGAGAAGGGGTACACTGAAGCTTTCTTT.